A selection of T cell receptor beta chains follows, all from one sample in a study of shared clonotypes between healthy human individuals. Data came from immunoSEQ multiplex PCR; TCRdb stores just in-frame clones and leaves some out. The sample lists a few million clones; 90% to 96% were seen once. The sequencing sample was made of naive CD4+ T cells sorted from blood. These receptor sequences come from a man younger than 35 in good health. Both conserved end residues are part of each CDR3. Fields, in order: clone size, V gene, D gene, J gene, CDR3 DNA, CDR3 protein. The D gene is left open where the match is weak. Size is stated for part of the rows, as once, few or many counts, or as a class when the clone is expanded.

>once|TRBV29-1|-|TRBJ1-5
TGCAGCGTCGGCGGGACAATAGGTCAGCCCCAGCATTTT
CSVGGTIGQPQHF
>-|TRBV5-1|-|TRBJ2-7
TGCGCCAGCAGCGCAGAGCCCGGCCCCTACGAGCAGTACTTC
CASSAEPGPYEQYF
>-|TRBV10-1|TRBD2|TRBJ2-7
TGCGCCAGCAGTGATAGCCAGGGAGGGTCCTACGAGCAGTACTTC
CASSDSQGGSYEQYF
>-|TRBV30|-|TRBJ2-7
TGTGCCTGGGCCCCGCGGGGCGAGCAGTACTTC
CAWAPRGEQYF
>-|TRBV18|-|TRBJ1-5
TGTGCCAGCTCACTGCAGGTCCTCGATCAGCCCCAGCATTTT
CASSLQVLDQPQHF
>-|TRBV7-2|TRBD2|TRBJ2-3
TGTGCCAGCAAACTCTCCCTGGGACTAGCGGGAGGGAGCACAGATACGCAGTATTTT
CASKLSLGLAGGSTDTQYF
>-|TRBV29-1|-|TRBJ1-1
TGCAGCGTTGGTGGGAAAATGAACACTGAAGCTTTCTTT
CSVGGKMNTEAFF
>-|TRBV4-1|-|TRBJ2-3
TGCGCCAGCAGCCAAGAGGTTTGGGACGCTACAGCAGATACGCAGTATTTT
CASSQEVWDATADTQYF
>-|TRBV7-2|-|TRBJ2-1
TGTGCCAGCAGCGAGTCGACGGTTCGTTACAATGAGCAGTTCTTC
CASSESTVRYNEQFF
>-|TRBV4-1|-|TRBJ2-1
TGCGCCAGCAGCCAACACCTCCCTAGGGATGAGCAGTTCTTC
CASSQHLPRDEQFF
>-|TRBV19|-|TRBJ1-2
TGTGCCAGTAACGACGGTAACTATGGCTACACCTTC
CASNDGNYGYTF
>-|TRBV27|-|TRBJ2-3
TGTGCCAGCAGACACAGAACAGATACGCAGTATTTT
CASRHRTDTQYF
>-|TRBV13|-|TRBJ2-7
TGTGCCAGCAGCTTAGGGTTCGAGCAGTACTTC
CASSLGFEQYF
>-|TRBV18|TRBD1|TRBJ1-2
TGTGCCAGCTCATCCACAGGGGGCTTGGGCTACACCTTC
CASSSTGGLGYTF
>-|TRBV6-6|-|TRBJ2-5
TGTGCCAGCAGTCCCACCGGGACTGGACGACAAGAGACCCAGTACTTC
CASSPTGTGRQETQYF
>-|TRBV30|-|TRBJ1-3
TGTGCCTGGAGTCGGACTGGAACGCCAGGAAACACCATATATTTT
CAWSRTGTPGNTIYF
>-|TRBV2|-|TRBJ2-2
TGTGCCAGCAGTGAGGACAACACCGGGGAGCTGTTTTTT
CASSEDNTGELFF
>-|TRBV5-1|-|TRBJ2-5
TGCGCCAGCAGCCTCCTGGACGCGGGGGAGACCCAGTACTTC
CASSLLDAGETQYF
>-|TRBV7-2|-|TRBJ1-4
TGTGCCAGCAGCTTAGTAGGGAAGGGGGTAACTAATGAAAAACTGTTTTTT
CASSLVGKGVTNEKLFF
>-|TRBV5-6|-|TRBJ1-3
TGTGCCAGCAGCCCTCCGAACTCTGGAAACACCATATATTTT
CASSPPNSGNTIYF
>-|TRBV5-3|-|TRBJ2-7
TGTGCCAGAAGCTTGGGAAAGAAGACAACAATCTACGAGCAGTACTTC
CARSLGKKTTIYEQYF
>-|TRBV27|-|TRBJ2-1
TGTGCCAGCAGAGTACCGGGACTCCCCGAGCAGTTCTTC
CASRVPGLPEQFF
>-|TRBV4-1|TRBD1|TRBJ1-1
TGCGCCAGCAGCCTGTGGACAGGGGGCTTGGTGAACACTGAAGCTTTCTTT
CASSLWTGGLVNTEAFF
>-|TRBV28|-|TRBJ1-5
TGTGCCAGCAGTTTATTGGGGCCCCAGCCCCAGCATTTT
CASSLLGPQPQHF
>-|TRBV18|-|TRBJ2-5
TGTGCCAGCTCACCGGGGATGGGGGTCGAGACCCAGTACTTC
CASSPGMGVETQYF
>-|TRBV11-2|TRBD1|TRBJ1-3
TGTGCCAGCAGCTTTACCGGGACAGGGATAGGAAACACCATATATTTT
CASSFTGTGIGNTIYF
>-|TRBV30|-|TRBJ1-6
TGTGCCTGGAGTCCCTCCTATAATTCACCCCTCCACTTT
CAWSPSYNSPLHF
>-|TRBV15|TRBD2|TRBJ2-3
TGTGCCACCAGCACAGGACTAGCGGGAGGAACTAGCACAGATACGCAGTATTTT
CATSTGLAGGTSTDTQYF
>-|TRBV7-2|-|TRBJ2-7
TGTGCCAGCAGCTTAGGGGCCTCAAGCTCCTACGAGCAGTACTTC
CASSLGASSSYEQYF
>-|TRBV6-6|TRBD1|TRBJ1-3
TGTGCCAGCAGTGATACAGGGGGAGTAATATATTTT
CASSDTGGVIYF
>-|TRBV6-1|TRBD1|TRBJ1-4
TGTGCCAGCACAGCGGACAGGGTTAAACTGTTTTTT
CASTADRVKLFF
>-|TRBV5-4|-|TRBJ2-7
TGTGCCAGCAGCTTGGCACATGGGGGAGAGCAGTACTTC
CASSLAHGGEQYF
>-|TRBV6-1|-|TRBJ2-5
TGTGCCAGCAGCGAGTTGGGGGGCACGCTGGAGACCCAGTACTTC
CASSELGGTLETQYF
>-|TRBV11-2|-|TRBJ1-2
TGTGCCAGCAGCCTGGAGGGATACTATGGCTACACCTTC
CASSLEGYYGYTF
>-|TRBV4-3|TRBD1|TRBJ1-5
TGCGCCAGCAGCCAAGTACAGGGGAGCAATCAGCCCCAGCATTTT
CASSQVQGSNQPQHF
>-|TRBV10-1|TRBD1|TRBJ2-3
TGCGCCAGCAGTGCCGGGGACAGAAAAAGCACAGATACGCAGTATTTT
CASSAGDRKSTDTQYF
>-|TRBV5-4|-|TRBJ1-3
TGTGCCAGCAGCGGTTCGGGTAGTAACACCATATATTTT
CASSGSGSNTIYF
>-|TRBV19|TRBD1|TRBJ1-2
TGTGCCACCCAACAGGGGAATGGGGGCTACACCTTC
CATQQGNGGYTF
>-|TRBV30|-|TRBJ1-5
TGTGCCTGGAGTTCAGGGACCCAGCCCCAGCATTTT
CAWSSGTQPQHF
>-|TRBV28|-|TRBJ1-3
TGTGCCAGCAGTTTACCCGGCGGGGCTGGAAACACCATATATTTT
CASSLPGGAGNTIYF
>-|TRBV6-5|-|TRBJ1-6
TGTGCCAGCAAGATTCAGGGGATCTATAATTCACCCCTCCACTTT
CASKIQGIYNSPLHF
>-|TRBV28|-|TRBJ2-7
TGTGCCAGCAGTTTAGTTCCAGGGGCCTACGAGCAGTACTTC
CASSLVPGAYEQYF
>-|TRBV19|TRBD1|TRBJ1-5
TGTGCCAGTAGTAAAGAGACAGGGGGCAATCAGCCCCAGCATTTT
CASSKETGGNQPQHF
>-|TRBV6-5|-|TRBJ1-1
TGTGCCAGCAGTTACGGGGAGTCTGAAGCTTTCTTT
CASSYGESEAFF
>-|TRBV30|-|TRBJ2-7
TGTGCCTGGAGTGGAAACTACGAGCAGTACTTC
CAWSGNYEQYF
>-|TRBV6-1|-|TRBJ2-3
TGTGCCAGCAGTGACGGGACCCTCGGCACAGATACGCAGTATTTT
CASSDGTLGTDTQYF
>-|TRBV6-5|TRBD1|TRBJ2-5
TGTGCCAGCAGTGAATGGACAGGGCGGGAGACCCAGTACTTC
CASSEWTGRETQYF
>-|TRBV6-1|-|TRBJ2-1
TGTGCCAGCAGTGAAGTCCCGACCGGTGAGCAGTTCTTC
CASSEVPTGEQFF
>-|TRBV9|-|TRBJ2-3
TGTGCCAGCAGCGCGTATGGCACAGATACGCAGTATTTT
CASSAYGTDTQYF
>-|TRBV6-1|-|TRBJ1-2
TGTGCCAGCAGTGAATGGACGGCCCTAGGCTATGGCTACACCTTC
CASSEWTALGYGYTF
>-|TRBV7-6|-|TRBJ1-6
TGTGCCAGCAGCTTACGGCCAGTAGATTCACCCCTCCACTTT
CASSLRPVDSPLHF
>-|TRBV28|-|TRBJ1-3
TGTGCCAGCAGTTTCCAGCCGATCTCTGGAAACACCATATATTTT
CASSFQPISGNTIYF
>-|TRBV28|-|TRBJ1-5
TGTGCCAGCAGTTTATTGTCCCTTCAGGGCTCCAGCCCCCAGCATTTT
CASSLLSLQGSSPQHF